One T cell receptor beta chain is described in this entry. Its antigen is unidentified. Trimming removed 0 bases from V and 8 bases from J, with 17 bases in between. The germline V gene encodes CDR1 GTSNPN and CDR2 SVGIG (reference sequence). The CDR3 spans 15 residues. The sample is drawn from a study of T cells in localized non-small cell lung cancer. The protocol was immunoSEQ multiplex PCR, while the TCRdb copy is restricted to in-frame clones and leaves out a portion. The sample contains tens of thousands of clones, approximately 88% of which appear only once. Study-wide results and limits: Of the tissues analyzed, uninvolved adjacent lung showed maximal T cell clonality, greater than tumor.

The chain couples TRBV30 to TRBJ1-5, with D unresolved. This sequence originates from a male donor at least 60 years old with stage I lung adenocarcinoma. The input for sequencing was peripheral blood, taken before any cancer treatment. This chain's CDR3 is CAWSVLGGRHEPQHF. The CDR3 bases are TGTGCCTGGAGTGTACTGGGAGGGAGGCACGAGCCCCAGCATTTT. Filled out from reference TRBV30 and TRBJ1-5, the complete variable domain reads SQTIHQWPATLVQPVGSPLSLECTVEGTSNPNLYWYRQAAGRGLQLLFYSVGIGQISSEVPQNLSASRPQDRQFILSSKKLLLSDSGFYLCAWSVLGGRHEPQHFGDGTRLSIL.